The clone carrying this T cell receptor (beta chain) came up a few times. Its antigen is as yet unknown. This entry belongs to a study of Graves' ophthalmopathy and Graves' hyperthyroidism. Overall study: Peripheral blood sampling preceded any treatment and occurred at initial diagnosis. Study outcomes and limitations: The model flagged ophthalmopathy progression at 65% to 71% sensitivity and less than 75% specificity. Detection in blood was also observed for most expanded thyroid clonotypes above 0.001 frequency.

RNA transcripts were the source from which TCR beta CDR3 regions were amplified. A first-round RT-PCR used HTBI primers, followed by a second-round multiplex PCR. TCRdb used MiXCR to reprocess the multiplex PCR reads, holding one entry per CDR3 protein. The sample holds approximately 700,000 distinct CDR3 sequences, approximately 40% seen once. The germline V gene encodes CDR1 DFQATT and CDR2 SNEGSKA (reference sequence). CDR3 length: 13 amino acids. Trimming cost V 3 bases and J 2 bases, with 10 bases left between them. Disease in donors with ophthalmopathy had moderate-to-severe activity, CAS ≥3, NOSPECS ≥4 and under 3 months' duration.

The specimen sequenced was peripheral blood. The origin of this receptor is an adult man with Graves' ophthalmopathy. This chain joins TRBV20-1 and TRBJ1-2; a possible D gene is TRBD1 (6 bases). The CDR3 is CSASRQANYGYTF. The CDR3 nucleotides read TGCAGTGCTAGTCGACAGGCCAACTATGGCTACACCTTC.